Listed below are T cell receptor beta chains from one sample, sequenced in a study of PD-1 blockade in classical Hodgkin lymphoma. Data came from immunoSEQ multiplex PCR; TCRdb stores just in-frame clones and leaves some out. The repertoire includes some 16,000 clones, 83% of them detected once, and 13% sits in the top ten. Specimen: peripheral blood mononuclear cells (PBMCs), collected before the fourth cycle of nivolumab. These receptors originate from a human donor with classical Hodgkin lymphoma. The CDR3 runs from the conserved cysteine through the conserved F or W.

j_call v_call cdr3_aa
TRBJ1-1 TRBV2 CASSWATSRTEAFF
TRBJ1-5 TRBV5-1 CASSLDGDPYSNQPQHF
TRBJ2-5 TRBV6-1 CASRPRDSLQETQYF
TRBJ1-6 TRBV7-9 CASSGQAFSKSPLHF
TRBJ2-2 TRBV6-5 CASRPGQRSGELFF
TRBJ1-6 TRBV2 CASSMTGRDSPLHF
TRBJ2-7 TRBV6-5 CASKSSISSSYEQYF
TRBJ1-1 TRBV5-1 CASRWGNTEAFF
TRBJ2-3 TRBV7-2 CASSLGPLPGLSSDTQYF
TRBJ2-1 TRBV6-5 CASTLRMSYNEQFF
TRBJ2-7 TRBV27 CASSLSGGGPLEQYF
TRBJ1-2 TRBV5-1 CASSPNRGSYGYTF
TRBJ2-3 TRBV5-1 CASSVRGATDTQYF
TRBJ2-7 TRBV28 CASRPPGQTPTYEQYF
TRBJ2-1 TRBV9 CASSVTGGYSVEQFF
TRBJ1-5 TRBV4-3 CASSQDGNQPQHF
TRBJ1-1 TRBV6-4 CASSESVRTEAFF
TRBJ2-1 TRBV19 CASSNYYNEQFF
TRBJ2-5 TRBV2 CASRGQVGETQYF
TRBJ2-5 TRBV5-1 CASSFQGLVETQYF
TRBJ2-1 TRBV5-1 CASRLGLAGDEQFF
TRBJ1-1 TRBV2 CASSFGANTEAFF
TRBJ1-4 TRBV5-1 CASSSAGINEKLFF
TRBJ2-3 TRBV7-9 CASSVTGLAGEDTQYF
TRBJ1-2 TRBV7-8 CASSLGQGGGYTF
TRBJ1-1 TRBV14 CASSQVHRGNTEAFF
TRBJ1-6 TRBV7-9 CASSSNSPLHF
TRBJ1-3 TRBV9 CASSSWTGGYDTIYF
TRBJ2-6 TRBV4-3 CASSQLFPGANVLTF
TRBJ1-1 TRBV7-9 CASSSWTGVNTEAFF
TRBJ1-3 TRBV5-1 CASSLESVGNTIYF
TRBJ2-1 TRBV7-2 CASSFAVDNEQFF
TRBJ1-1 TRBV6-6 CASSPGGRTEAFF
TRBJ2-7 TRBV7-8 CASSLAQGGPYEQYF
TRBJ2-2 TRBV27 CASSYSTGELFF
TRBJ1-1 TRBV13 CASSQGQGNTEAFF
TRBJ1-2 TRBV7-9 CVSSLEVVGNYGYTF
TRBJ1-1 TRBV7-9 CASSLVGVEAFF
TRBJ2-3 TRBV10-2 CASRTDTDTQYF
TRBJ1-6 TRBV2 CATQDRGDSPLHF
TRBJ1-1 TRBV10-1 CASSEGRRTEAFF
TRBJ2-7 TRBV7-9 CASSLGAGGGDEQYF
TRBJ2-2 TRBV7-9 CASSPRGGGTGELFF
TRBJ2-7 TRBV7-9 CASERGSSYEQYF
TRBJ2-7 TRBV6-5 CASSSYRGLSYEQYF
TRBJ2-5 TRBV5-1 CASSLVGQGLETQYF
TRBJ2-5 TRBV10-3 CAISESTSGGYQETQYF
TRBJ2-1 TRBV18 CASSPRGARGVSNEQFF
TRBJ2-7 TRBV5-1 CASSPGGPGEQYF
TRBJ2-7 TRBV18 CASSPVLAGGQSSYEQYF
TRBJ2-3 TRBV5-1 CASSLAAVDTQYF
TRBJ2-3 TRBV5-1 CASSSLGTGGADTQYF
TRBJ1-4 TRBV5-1 CASRQGANEKLFF
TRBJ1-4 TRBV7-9 CASSLRGTNEKLFF